This T cell receptor beta chain was profiled in a study of CD8+CD57+ T cells in acquired aplastic anemia. Study details: Mean yield of DNA from sorted CD4+ and CD8+ cells was approximately 3 ug.

The use of genomic DNA as template underpinned the TCR beta VDJ and CDR3 profiling. TCRdb analysed the reads with MiXCR anew, one entry per CDR3 protein. Of 180,000 or so distinct CDR3 sequences listed, under 50% are singletons. Looked up from germline, CDR1 is LNHDA and CDR2 is SQIVND (reference sequence). V lost 5 bases, J lost 0 bases, and 13 bases lay in between. The CDR3 totals 15 residues. To note about this clonotype: What it binds is not known.

Study results and limitations: The same twenty-nine CD8+ CDR3 sequences occurred in patients and in controls.

Selection for sequencing was limited to patients who had shown CD8+CD57+ cell expansion by flow cytometry. Everyone among the patients had severe acquired aplastic anemia. The TCR originated in a human donor with aplastic anemia. This chain links TRBV19 with TRBJ1-1; D is uncertain. Sequencing input: sorted CD4+, CD8+, or CD8+CD57+ T cells (not recorded which) from PBMCs. DNA of the CDR3: TGTGCCAGTAGTCCGAGAGGACGCCTGAACACTGAAGCTTTCTTT. Translation: CASSPRGRLNTEAFF.